This is a list of T cell receptor beta chains from one sample in a study of Ad26.COV2.S vaccination and SARS-CoV-2 variants. The protocol was immunoSEQ multiplex PCR, while the TCRdb copy is restricted to in-frame clones and leaves out a portion. Among some 330,000 clones, almost 90% were seen once, and the ten largest hold about 5%. The specimen comprised peripheral blood, sampled in a trial of Ad26.COV2.S vaccine versus placebo. The source is a person between 18 and 59 years old who received the Ad26.COV2.S COVID-19 vaccine or a placebo. The CDR3 runs from the conserved cysteine through the conserved F or W. Fields, in order: clone size, J gene, V gene, D gene, CDR3 protein, CDR3 DNA. A D gene is named only where the DNA matches it firmly. Clone sizes are given selectively: once, few, many, or a class where the clone is expanded.

>NA|TRBJ2-3|TRBV12-5|NA
CASGSGDRTDTQYF
TGTGCTAGTGGATCCGGGGACCGCACAGATACGCAGTATTTT
>NA|TRBJ1-1|TRBV18|TRBD1
CASSPPGQGARSTEAFF
TGTGCCAGCTCACCACCGGGGCAGGGGGCGCGGAGCACTGAAGCTTTCTTT
>NA|TRBJ2-7|TRBV29-1|NA
CSVEGFIVGSGYEQYF
TGCAGCGTTGAAGGGTTCATAGTAGGCTCTGGGTACGAGCAGTACTTC
>NA|TRBJ2-5|TRBV18|NA
CASSPETTETQYF
TGTGCCAGCTCACCAGAGACAACAGAGACCCAGTACTTC
>NA|TRBJ1-2|TRBV6-1|NA
CASSELGTKGYTF
TGTGCCAGCAGTGAACTGGGGACGAAGGGCTACACCTTC
>NA|TRBJ2-7|TRBV29-1|NA
CSVRGPFSYEQYF
TGCAGCGTTCGCGGACCGTTCTCCTACGAGCAGTACTTC
>NA|TRBJ2-2|TRBV5-5|NA
CASSSGTPNTGELFF
TGTGCCAGCAGCTCCGGGACACCCAACACCGGGGAGCTGTTTTTT
>few|TRBJ2-3|TRBV10-3|NA
CAITWTHTDTQYF
TGTGCCATCACCTGGACACACACAGATACGCAGTATTTT
>NA|TRBJ1-6|TRBV27|TRBD1
CASSSGTGHSPLHF
TGTGCCAGCAGCTCCGGGACAGGTCATTCACCCCTCCACTTT
>NA|TRBJ1-1|TRBV15|TRBD1
CATSRTGTDLSMNTEAFF
TGTGCCACCAGCCGAACAGGGACAGACTTATCCATGAACACTGAAGCTTTCTTT
>NA|TRBJ2-7|TRBV5-6|NA
CASSPGVSYEQYF
TGTGCCAGCAGCCCGGGGGTCTCCTACGAGCAGTACTTC
>NA|TRBJ1-6|TRBV4-3|TRBD1
CASSQEGDSSPLHF
TGCGCCAGCAGCCAAGAGGGGGACAGTTCACCCCTCCACTTT
>NA|TRBJ2-5|TRBV10-1|NA
CASSDYASDRETQYF
TGCGCCAGCAGTGACTATGCTAGCGATCGGGAGACCCAGTACTTC
>once|TRBJ1-4|TRBV19|TRBD1
CATSRTGGNEKLFF
TGTGCCACCTCCCGGACAGGGGGCAATGAAAAACTGTTTTTT
>NA|TRBJ1-3|TRBV18|NA
CASSSLRGGWGSGNTIYF
TGTGCCAGCTCATCCCTTCGTGGGGGATGGGGCTCTGGAAACACCATATATTTT
>NA|TRBJ2-6|TRBV12-3/TRBV12-4|NA
CASSLRQSNVLTF
TGTGCCAGCAGTTTACGGCAGTCCAACGTCCTGACTTTC
>once|TRBJ2-7|TRBV6-2/TRBV6-3|NA
CASSSYGGGSYEQYF
TGTGCCAGCAGCTCCTATGGGGGAGGCTCCTACGAGCAGTACTTC
>few|TRBJ1-4|TRBV27|NA
CASSLGGGGFLKLFF
TGTGCCAGCAGCCTCGGCGGCGGTGGGTTCTTGAAACTGTTTTTT
>NA|TRBJ1-1|TRBV5-4|TRBD1
CASSPAGGGPEAFF
TGTGCCAGCAGTCCTGCAGGGGGCGGCCCAGAAGCTTTCTTT
>NA|TRBJ2-1|TRBV5-1|TRBD2
CASSFPPSGINEQFF
TGCGCCAGCAGCTTCCCCCCTAGCGGGATAAATGAGCAGTTCTTC
>once|TRBJ2-7|TRBV5-5|NA
CASSFATKGYEQYF
TGTGCCAGCAGCTTCGCTACTAAGGGTTACGAGCAGTACTTC
>once|TRBJ1-1|TRBV4-3|NA
CASSQEFEANTEAFF
TGCGCCAGCAGCCAGGAATTCGAGGCGAACACTGAAGCTTTCTTT
>NA|TRBJ2-7|TRBV4-1|NA
CASSQEGPGSYEQYF
TGCGCCAGCAGCCAAGAAGGCCCAGGGTCCTACGAGCAGTACTTC
>NA|TRBJ2-1|TRBV6-2/TRBV6-3|TRBD2
CASSRRWGAGGYNEQFF
TGTGCCAGCAGCCGCCGTTGGGGAGCGGGGGGGTACAATGAGCAGTTCTTC
>NA|TRBJ2-2|TRBV5-1|NA
CASSFLWVLNTGELFF
TGCGCCAGCAGCTTTCTCTGGGTCCTGAACACCGGGGAGCTGTTTTTT
>NA|TRBJ2-1|TRBV10-3|NA
CAISDQGGQFF
TGTGCCATCAGTGACCAGGGGGGGCAGTTCTTC
>NA|TRBJ2-7|TRBV12-3/TRBV12-4|TRBD1
CASSFGRGHEQYF
TGTGCCAGCAGTTTTGGCAGGGGGCACGAGCAGTACTTC
>NA|TRBJ2-7|TRBV28|TRBD1
CASSLGTGGIYEQYF
TGTGCCAGCAGTTTAGGGACAGGGGGCATCTACGAGCAGTACTTC
>NA|TRBJ2-1|TRBV7-8|NA
CASSSGEPYNEQFF
TGTGCCAGCAGTTCTGGAGAACCTTACAATGAGCAGTTCTTC
>NA|TRBJ1-3|TRBV7-8|TRBD1
CASSPMTGDRNTIYF
TGTGCCAGCAGCCCTATGACAGGGGACAGAAACACCATATATTTT
>NA|TRBJ2-7|TRBV29-1|TRBD1
CSVVGRGQRTYEQYF
TGCAGCGTTGTAGGTCGGGGACAGCGAACCTACGAGCAGTACTTC
>NA|TRBJ1-2|TRBV7-8|NA
CASSLTGSDYGYTF
TGTGCCAGCAGCTTAACGGGCAGCGACTATGGCTACACCTTC
>NA|TRBJ1-1|TRBV6-4|NA
CASRDSKNTEAFF
TGTGCCAGCAGGGACAGCAAGAACACTGAAGCTTTCTTT
>NA|TRBJ2-3|TRBV5-8|NA
CASSSGTKDGDTQYF
TGTGCCAGCAGTTCCGGGACAAAGGACGGGGATACGCAGTATTTT
>NA|TRBJ1-1|TRBV27|NA
CASSFKSPNTEAFF
TGTGCCAGCAGTTTTAAGTCCCCGAACACTGAAGCTTTCTTT
>NA|TRBJ2-7|TRBV5-5|TRBD1
CASTSLSLDRVSEQYF
TGTGCCAGCACCTCCCTTTCTCTAGACAGGGTGAGCGAGCAGTACTTC
>NA|TRBJ2-2|TRBV13|NA
CASSNSRATGELFF
TGTGCCAGCAGCAACTCGAGGGCCACCGGGGAGCTGTTTTTT
>NA|TRBJ1-6|TRBV27|NA
CASNPRGGINSPLHF
TGTGCCAGCAACCCACGGGGGGGGATAAATTCACCCCTCCACTTT
>NA|TRBJ1-1|TRBV7-2|NA
CASSLVWVGNTEAFF
TGTGCCAGCAGCCTCGTTTGGGTGGGGAACACTGAAGCTTTCTTT
>NA|TRBJ2-7|TRBV9|TRBD2
CASSVAGSSGVCEQYF
TGTGCCAGCAGCGTAGCCGGGTCTAGCGGGGTGTGTGAGCAGTACTTC
>NA|TRBJ2-7|TRBV4-1|TRBD1
CASRKLLQTGGIYEQYF
TGCGCCAGCAGGAAGCTGTTACAGACAGGGGGGATCTACGAGCAGTACTTC
>NA|TRBJ2-1|TRBV4-3|TRBD2
CASSQDTSGIDNEQFF
TGCGCCAGCAGCCAAGATACTAGCGGGATAGATAATGAGCAGTTCTTC
>NA|TRBJ1-4|TRBV4-1|NA
CASSQVEWGGREKLFF
TGCGCCAGCAGCCAAGTAGAGTGGGGAGGGAGGGAAAAACTGTTTTTT
>NA|TRBJ1-1|TRBV7-6|NA
CASSTNAGTPDRTEAFF
TGTGCCAGCAGCACTAACGCCGGGACCCCAGATCGCACTGAAGCTTTCTTT
>NA|TRBJ1-1|TRBV30|NA
CAWSLTGTEAFF
TGTGCCTGGAGTCTGACGGGAACTGAAGCTTTCTTT